What follows are 2 T cell receptor beta chains derived from one specimen sequenced in a study of blood T cell repertoires in COVID-19 (TCRdb year 2020). Receptor amplification or capture employed the immunoSEQ multiplex PCR assay. TCRdb's version of the immuneACCESS table is confined to in-frame rearrangements and falls short of the full clone set. An unresolved V gene accounts for under half of the shortfall where checked; the remainder is of unknown origin. The sample includes 210,000 or so clones, with approximately 91% observed a single time. Together, the top ten hold roughly 6% of the sample. The sample was peripheral blood. These receptors came from a middle-aged woman who had recovered from COVID-19.

The CDR3 DNA reads as TGTGCCAGCAAATATTCGGGGGGAAACACCATATATTTT. Amino acids: CASKYSGGNTIYF. The V gene is TRBV6-5, the J gene TRBJ1-3; D remains unclear. Deletions cut 7 bases from V and 4 bases from J, with 11 bases between. Per the germline V gene, CDR1 is MNHEY and CDR2 is SVGAGI. The CDR3 contains 13 residues.

CDR3 bases: TGTGCCAGCAGCCCTGGGCAGGGGGCTCGAGAGACCCAGTACTTC. Its protein product is CASSPGQGARETQYF. The V call is TRBV7-9, the J call TRBJ2-5; 8 nucleotides align to TRBD1. The V gene end was trimmed by 5 bases and the J gene end by 4 bases; junction bases not matched to a gene: 9. This CDR3 is 15 amino acids long. Germline lookup yields CDR1 SEHNR and CDR2 FQNEAQ (reference sequence).